The 21 T cell receptor beta chains listed next were all sequenced from one sample in a study of blood T cell repertoires in COVID-19 (dated by TCRdb to the early 2020s). Receptor libraries were prepared by the immunoSEQ multiplex PCR assay. TCRdb retrieved this table from immuneACCESS and kept in-frame rearrangements only. Not all clones are present; in checked studies, unresolved V genes account for under half, and no reason is known for the remainder. The sample has 150,000 or so clones on record, roughly 89% of them singletons. 5% of the sample lies in the top ten. Material: peripheral blood. These receptor sequences come from a human donor in a cohort sampled during active COVID-19.

This clone was recorded a few times. This CDR3 reads CASTGWGPGTEAFF. CDR3 nucleotides: TGTGCCAGTACTGGGTGGGGCCCTGGGACTGAAGCTTTCTTT. The chain carries TRBV19 and TRBJ1-1; a possible D gene is TRBD1 (5 bases). V lost 7 bases, J lost 5 bases, and 17 bases lay in between. The CDR3 contains 14 residues. Germline V CDR1 and CDR2: LNHDA, SQIVND (reference sequence).

The rearrangement uses TRBV7-2 and TRBJ1-2; D possibly corresponds to TRBD1 (5 bases). CDR3 length: 13 residues. Trimming removed 1 base from V and 8 bases from J, with 11 bases in between. CDR1 is SGHTA, CDR2 FQGNSA, per germline. The CDR3, as DNA: TGTGCCAGCAGCTTAGAAACAGGCATGGGCTACACCTTC. Translating it yields CASSLETGMGYTF.

The J gene is TRBJ1-1, the V gene TRBV5-1; weak D call: TRBD1 (6 bases). Germline V lookup: CDR1 SGHRS, CDR2 YFSETQ. Trimming took off 5 bases at V and 1 base at J, with 9 bases between the two ends. The CDR3 covers 13 residues. CDR3 nucleotide sequence: TGCGCCAGCAGTAAGGGACAGAACACTGAAGCTTTCTTT. Encoded protein: CASSKGQNTEAFF.

The gene calls are TRBV5-6 and TRBJ2-7; 8 bases map to TRBD2. The trim removed 3 bases at V and 3 bases at J, leaving 5 bases unmatched. CDR3 length: 14 residues. Germline-derived CDR1 and CDR2 are SGHDT and YYEEEE. The CDR3 nucleotides are TGTGCCAGCAGCTATAGCGGGGTCCTCTACGAGCAGTACTTC. This sequence encodes CASSYSGVLYEQYF.

V and J are TRBV19 and TRBJ1-2; D is perhaps TRBD1 (5 bases). The CDR3 sequence is 12 residues long. V was clipped by 7 bases and J by 4 bases, with 10 bases between them. Germline assignment: CDR1 LNHDA and CDR2 SQIVND (reference sequence). This chain's CDR3 is CASKRQLYGYTF. The CDR3 nucleotides read TGTGCCAGTAAGAGACAGCTCTATGGCTACACCTTC.

This clone was seen a handful of times. The chain combines TRBV4-2 with TRBJ1-2, with D perhaps TRBD1 (6 bases). The CDR3 totals 16 residues. V lost 0 bases, J lost 2 bases, and 13 bases lay in between. Germline CDR1 is LGHNA and CDR2 is YNFKEQ. CDR3: CASSQDTGQPNYGYTF. The CDR3 DNA is TGTGCCAGCAGCCAAGATACGGGACAACCCAACTATGGCTACACCTTC.

The V gene is TRBV5-4, the J gene TRBJ2-7, with 12 bases matching TRBD2. CDR1 SGHNT and CDR2 YYREEE come from the germline V gene (reference sequence). Trimming took 4 bases from V and 2 from J; bases not matched to a gene: 7. This CDR3 comprises 16 residues. CDR3 residues: CASSRTSGVAAYEQYF. In nucleotides, the CDR3 is TGTGCCAGCAGCAGGACTAGCGGGGTTGCCGCCTACGAGCAGTACTTC.

The chain is built from TRBV28 and TRBJ2-7; 8 bases agree with TRBD2. From germline, CDR1 is MDHEN and CDR2 SYDVKM. This CDR3 is 15 amino acids long. The V and J ends lost 6 bases and 6 bases, in that order; junction bases with no gene match: 13. Here the CDR3 reads CASSALGLEAIEQYF. CDR3 nucleotides: TGTGCCAGCAGCGCTCTGGGACTAGAGGCCATCGAGCAGTACTTC.

V gene TRBV15 combines with J gene TRBJ2-7; tentative D call: TRBD2 (5 bases). The CDR3 is 14 amino acids. The germline V gene has CDR1 LNHNV and CDR2 YYDKDF (reference sequence). Trimming removed 0 bases at V and 3 bases at J, with 9 bases between. CDR3 sequence: CATSRDRTHYEQYF. The CDR3 DNA follows: TGTGCCACCAGCAGAGATCGGACTCACTACGAGCAGTACTTC.

The chain is built from TRBV6-5 and TRBJ1-2; no firm D call. The CDR3 loop spans 14 amino acids. The germline V and J ends were trimmed by 4 bases and 2 bases, with 11 bases remaining between them. Germline assignment: CDR1 MNHEY and CDR2 SVGAGI. CDR3 in DNA: TGTGCCAGCAGTTTGGATCGGGGAAACTATGGCTACACCTTC. Its protein is CASSLDRGNYGYTF.

The CDR3 here is CASMTSGRSYEQYF. The CDR3 DNA follows: TGTGCCAGTATGACTAGCGGGAGATCCTACGAGCAGTACTTC. The V and J genes are TRBV27 and TRBJ2-7, with TRBD2 matching over 12 bases. The CDR3 loop spans 14 amino acids. Germline lookup yields CDR1 MNHEY and CDR2 SMNVEV (reference sequence). The trim removed 9 bases at V and 1 base at J, leaving 4 bases unmatched.

This rearrangement joins TRBV7-8 to TRBJ2-7; no clear D. V lost 3 bases, J lost 3 bases, and 18 bases lay in between. The CDR3 has 16 residues. CDR1 is SGHVS and CDR2 is FQNEAQ in the germline V gene. CDR3 sequence: CASSFYTSKLVYEQYF. CDR3 in DNA: TGTGCCAGCAGCTTCTATACCTCTAAATTGGTCTACGAGCAGTACTTC. The full variable domain, with the rest looked up from reference TRBV7-8 and TRBJ2-7, is GAGVSQSPRYKVAKRGQDVALRCDPISGHVSLFWYQQALGQGPEFLTYFQNEAQLDKSGLPSDRFFAERPEGSVSTLKIQRTQQEDSAVYLCASSFYTSKLVYEQYFGPGTRLTVT.

V is TRBV15 and J is TRBJ2-1; 15 nucleotides line up with TRBD2. The CDR3 length is 18 residues. V shed 1 base, J shed 6 bases, and the junction held 7 bases outside the gene matches. Germline CDR1 is LNHNV and CDR2 is YYDKDF (reference sequence). The CDR3 bases are TGTGCCACCAGCAGAGGGACTAGCGGGAGGGCCAGGTTCAATGAGCAGTTCTTC. This codes for CATSRGTSGRARFNEQFF.

This sequence joins TRBV3-1 (or the pseudogene TRBV3-2) and TRBJ1-2; D possibly corresponds to TRBD1 (5 bases). V lost 0 bases to trimming and J lost 6 bases, with 17 bases between them. The length of the CDR3 is 16 residues. Germline V lookup: CDR1 LGHDT, CDR2 YNNKEL (reference sequence). DNA for the CDR3: TGTGCCAGCAGCCAAGATTCCGGCAGGGCCTCCGATGGCTACACCTTC. It translates to CASSQDSGRASDGYTF.

The chain uses TRBV19 and TRBJ2-7; 8 bases are a match to TRBD2. Germline values: CDR1 LNHDA, CDR2 SQIVND (reference sequence). The CDR3 contains 15 residues. Trimming took 3 bases from V and 3 from J; bases not matched to a gene: 7. CDR3 in amino acids: CASSIRTSPNYEQYF. The CDR3 nucleotides are TGTGCCAGTAGTATTAGGACTAGCCCCAACTACGAGCAGTACTTC.

J is TRBJ2-7 and V is TRBV9, with 12 bases identical to TRBD2. J was trimmed by 7 bases and V by 3 bases; bases with no gene match: 14. The CDR3 spans 17 residues. Germline V gene data show CDR1 as SGDLS and CDR2 as YYNGEE. CDR3 DNA sequence: TGTGCCAGCAGCGAGCTCCATCTAGCGGGGGGGCCGCGGGAGCAGTACTTC. Translation: CASSELHLAGGPREQYF.

This clone was observed once. V is TRBV28 and J is TRBJ1-1; 9 positions match TRBD1. The germline V gene has CDR1 MDHEN and CDR2 SYDVKM. There are 18 residues in the CDR3. Trimming cost V 6 bases and J 3 bases; bases outside gene matches: 17. Here the CDR3 DNA reads TGTGCCAGCAGATCCCCCGGACAGGGGAGAGGGGTCGACACTGAAGCTTTCTTT. It is translated as CASRSPGQGRGVDTEAFF.

This sequence joins TRBV13 and TRBJ1-2, with a weak D call TRBD1 (5 bases). The CDR3 is 14 residues long. Germline CDR1 is PRHDT and CDR2 is FYEKMQ (reference sequence). Trimming shortened V by 2 bases and J by 7 bases, and 14 bases separated the two germline ends. The CDR3 here is CASSLSPGTGGYTF. The DNA for the CDR3 is TGTGCCAGCAGCTTAAGCCCCGGGACTGGTGGCTACACCTTC.

The gene calls are TRBV28 and TRBJ1-2; 8 bases are shared with TRBD1. The CDR3 is 17 amino acids. The V segment lost 3 bases and the J segment 4 bases; nucleotides outside the gene matches: 13. CDR1 and CDR2 (germline): MDHEN, SYDVKM. For the CDR3, the DNA is TGTGCCAGCAGTTTTTCGGACAGGGTCCTCCAGGCCTATGGCTACACCTTC. This encodes CASSFSDRVLQAYGYTF.

The J gene is TRBJ2-7, the V gene TRBV6-1; 9 nucleotides align to TRBD2. Trimming cost V 3 bases and J 2 bases; bases outside gene matches: 2. Germline CDR1 MNHNS, CDR2 SASEGT. The CDR3 totals 14 residues. CDR3 nucleotide sequence: TGTGCCAGCAGTGATGTAGCGGGGGCCTACGAGCAGTACTTC. Its translation: CASSDVAGAYEQYF.

The rearrangement joins TRBV28 to TRBJ1-2; D gene ambiguous. V was trimmed by 0 bases and J by 9 bases, leaving 11 bases between them. Per the germline V gene, CDR1 is MDHEN and CDR2 is SYDVKM. This CDR3 is built from 13 residues. The CDR3 spells CASSLWQALSYTF. The CDR3 DNA reads TGTGCCAGCAGTTTATGGCAGGCGTTGAGCTACACCTTC.